Listed below are T cell receptor beta chains from one sample, sequenced in a study of T-cell reconstitution after alpha-beta-depleted transplantation in children. TCRdb fed the PCR reads into MiXCR, producing one record per CDR3 protein. This sample has 450,000 to 600,000 distinct CDR3 sequences, with under 12% found just once. Source: PBMCs, taken before TCRalphabeta/CD19-depleted stem cell transplant. The receptors originated from a child under 10 years old with inherited bone marrow failure, due to receive a stem cell transplant. CDR3s include the opening cysteine and the closing phenylalanine or tryptophan. The D gene is left open where the match is weak. Expanded clones are given a class, and other clones once, few, many or no size at all.

j_call clone_size v_call d_call cdr3_aa cdr3_nt
TRBJ2-5 . TRBV6-5 . CASSYIEGVASQTQYF TGTGCCAGCAGTTACATAGAGGGGGTAGCGAGCCAGACCCAGTACTTC
TRBJ2-2 few TRBV28 . CASNEWQSITGELFF TGTGCCAGCAACGAGTGGCAGTCTATCACCGGGGAGCTGTTTTTT
TRBJ2-7 . TRBV20-1 . CSARDRAIAYEQYF TGCAGTGCTAGAGATCGGGCCATCGCCTACGAGCAGTACTTC
TRBJ2-3 medium-sized TRBV20-1 TRBD2 CSARDRAGGDTQYF TGCAGTGCTAGAGATCGGGCGGGAGGGGATACGCAGTATTTT
TRBJ2-7 many TRBV27 . CATGMRHEQYF TGTGCCACCGGCATGCGGCACGAGCAGTACTTC
TRBJ2-3 few TRBV5-1 TRBD2 CASSRIAGRADTQYF TGCGCCAGCAGCAGGATAGCGGGACGTGCAGATACGCAGTATTTT
TRBJ2-1 . TRBV5-6 . CASSLLATMDNEQFF TGTGCCAGCAGCTTGCTGGCTACTATGGACAATGAGCAGTTCTTC
TRBJ1-6 many TRBV4-3 . CASSQDGGRNSPLHF TGCGCCAGCAGCCAAGATGGGGGGCGAAATTCACCCCTCCACTTT
TRBJ2-7 many TRBV4-1 . CASSQDGEWEQYF TGCGCCAGCAGCCAAGATGGAGAGTGGGAGCAGTACTTC
TRBJ1-5 few TRBV29-1 . CSVGFGQGPDQPQHF TGCAGCGTTGGGTTTGGGCAGGGTCCAGATCAGCCCCAGCATTTT
TRBJ1-1 . TRBV7-6 . CASSLVQSGLPEAFF TGTGCCAGCAGCTTAGTACAGAGCGGTCTCCCTGAAGCTTTCTTT
TRBJ2-3 many TRBV4-1 TRBD2 CASSQVLAGFSTDTQYF TGCGCCAGCAGCCAGGTCCTAGCGGGTTTTTCCACAGATACGCAGTATTTT
TRBJ2-2 many TRBV4-2 . CASSQGTFGELFF TGTGCCAGCAGCCAAGGGACTTTCGGGGAGCTGTTTTTT
TRBJ1-1 . TRBV20-1 . CSASGMNTEAFF TGCAGTGCTAGTGGGATGAACACTGAAGCTTTCTTT
TRBJ1-2 many TRBV29-1 . CSVEPRDLNYGYTF TGCAGCGTTGAACCCCGGGACTTAAACTATGGCTACACCTTC
TRBJ2-1 many TRBV2 . CASSELGSSSYNEQFF TGTGCCAGCAGTGAACTGGGGTCGAGCTCCTACAATGAGCAGTTCTTC
TRBJ2-1 once TRBV11-2 . CASSLQVGTSAYNEQFF TGTGCCAGCAGCTTACAGGTCGGGACGTCTGCCTACAATGAGCAGTTCTTC
TRBJ1-6 many TRBV5-1 TRBD1 CASSNTGQGASPLHF TGCGCCAGCAGCAACACTGGACAGGGAGCATCACCCCTCCACTTT
TRBJ2-7 many TRBV24-1 TRBD2 CATSDGLAGSSYEQYF TGTGCCACCAGTGATGGACTAGCGGGGAGCTCCTACGAGCAGTACTTC
TRBJ2-7 many TRBV4-3 . CASSQGWRGAYEQYF TGCGCCAGCAGCCAAGGGTGGCGGGGAGCCTACGAGCAGTACTTC
TRBJ2-7 many TRBV6-1 . CASSGGSYGTDAYEQYF TGTGCCAGCAGTGGGGGATCCTACGGGACGGATGCCTACGAGCAGTACTTC
TRBJ2-1 many TRBV7-9 . CASIPRGSNNEQFF TGTGCCAGCATCCCCAGGGGCAGCAACAATGAGCAGTTCTTC
TRBJ1-2 many TRBV25-1 TRBD1 CASSESGTGGYGYTF TGTGCCAGCAGTGAATCCGGGACAGGGGGATATGGCTACACCTTC
TRBJ2-1 . TRBV5-6 . CASSLENPGLSIEQFF TGTGCCAGCAGCTTGGAAAATCCGGGGCTATCCATTGAGCAGTTCTTC
TRBJ2-5 few TRBV4-3 TRBD2 CASSLNPSGRPQETQYF TGCGCCAGCAGCCTAAACCCTAGCGGGAGACCTCAAGAGACCCAGTACTTC
TRBJ2-2 many TRBV5-6 TRBD2 CASSPGLVSGNTGELFF TGTGCCAGCAGCCCAGGACTAGTCAGTGGGAACACCGGGGAGCTGTTTTTT
TRBJ2-1 many TRBV20-1 . CSPLSNEQFF TGCAGTCCCCTATCGAATGAGCAGTTCTTC
TRBJ1-2 . TRBV7-8 TRBD1 CASSLARTGAGYGYTF TGTGCCAGCAGCTTAGCCCGGACAGGGGCAGGCTATGGCTACACCTTC
TRBJ2-3 many TRBV7-9 . CASSLEHNTQYF TGTGCCAGCAGCCTAGAACACAATACGCAGTATTTT
TRBJ2-6 few TRBV5-1 TRBD1 CASSLAGGTLSGANVLTF TGCGCCAGCAGCTTGGCAGGGGGCACCCTCTCTGGGGCCAACGTCCTGACTTTC
TRBJ2-7 many TRBV4-1 . CASSPAGDEQYF TGCGCCAGCAGCCCGGCTGGCGACGAGCAGTACTTC
TRBJ2-7 many TRBV29-1 . CSALESRHYEQYF TGCAGTGCCTTAGAGAGTCGGCACTACGAGCAGTACTTC
TRBJ2-1 many TRBV4-2 . CASSRLSGEQFF TGTGCCAGCAGCCGACTTAGCGGAGAGCAGTTCTTC
TRBJ2-1 many TRBV20-1 . CSARWGTSLQFF TGCAGTGCTAGATGGGGAACGAGCTTGCAGTTCTTC
TRBJ2-3 many TRBV27 TRBD2 CASSSGGLAGDTQYF TGTGCCAGCAGTTCAGGGGGACTAGCGGGAGATACGCAGTATTTT
TRBJ2-3 . TRBV20-1 TRBD2 CSARSGRASDTQYF TGCAGTGCTCGTAGCGGGAGGGCCTCAGATACGCAGTATTTT
TRBJ2-7 many TRBV20-1 . CSAQTRRYEQYF TGCAGTGCTCAGACCCGGCGCTACGAGCAGTACTTC
TRBJ1-5 . TRBV5-5 . CASSLALVVGNQPQHF TGTGCCAGCAGCTTGGCCTTGGTAGTGGGCAATCAGCCCCAGCATTTT
TRBJ2-7 few TRBV20-1 . CSARDPLPYEQYF TGCAGTGCTAGAGATCCTTTACCCTACGAGCAGTACTTC
TRBJ2-7 . TRBV14 TRBD1 CASSQVQRGLTSYEQYF TGTGCCAGCAGCCAAGTTCAAAGGGGGCTCACCTCCTACGAGCAGTACTTC
TRBJ2-1 few TRBV7-8 . CASSSGTAHNEQFF TGTGCCAGCAGCTCAGGGACGGCTCACAATGAGCAGTTCTTC
TRBJ2-1 . TRBV15 . CATSRDQGIYNEQFF TGTGCCACCAGCAGAGATCAAGGCATCTACAATGAGCAGTTCTTC
TRBJ1-2 . TRBV6-1 . CASNHRVLNYGYTF TGTGCCAGCAACCACAGGGTTCTTAACTATGGCTACACCTTC
TRBJ2-5 many TRBV7-2 TRBD2 CASSWLAGGPQETQYF TGTGCCAGCAGCTGGCTAGCGGGAGGTCCGCAAGAGACCCAGTACTTC
TRBJ2-5 many TRBV15 . CATSKRGETQYF TGTGCCACCAGCAAAAGGGGGGAGACCCAGTACTTC
TRBJ1-1 few TRBV19 . CASSIGGVAFF TGTGCCAGTAGTATTGGCGGGGTGGCTTTCTTT
TRBJ2-7 many TRBV28 TRBD1 CASSLGQGVHEQYF TGTGCCAGCAGTTTAGGACAGGGGGTCCACGAGCAGTACTTC
TRBJ2-3 many TRBV27 TRBD1 CASSPTAGGDTQYF TGTGCCAGCAGCCCCACGGCAGGGGGAGATACGCAGTATTTT
TRBJ2-3 many TRBV3-1 . CASSQGASYTDTQYF TGTGCCAGCAGCCAAGGAGCCAGTTACACAGATACGCAGTATTTT
TRBJ2-3 . TRBV11-1 . CASSLATGGGTDTQYF TGTGCCAGCAGCTTAGCAACCGGGGGAGGCACAGATACGCAGTATTTT
TRBJ1-2 many TRBV5-5 . CASSLNYSPATNYGYTF TGTGCCAGCAGCTTGAATTATAGTCCGGCCACAAACTATGGCTACACCTTC
TRBJ2-1 many TRBV6-5 TRBD1 CASRAGQGYFGEQFF TGTGCCAGCAGGGCGGGACAGGGGTACTTTGGTGAGCAGTTCTTC
TRBJ2-1 many TRBV29-1 TRBD2 CSVVRSPWTSGINNEQFF TGCAGCGTTGTTAGGAGTCCTTGGACTAGCGGGATAAACAATGAGCAGTTCTTC
TRBJ2-1 few TRBV5-6 . CASSLAVAAFSYNEQFF TGTGCCAGCAGCTTGGCGGTAGCGGCATTCAGTTACAATGAGCAGTTCTTC
TRBJ2-5 many TRBV5-1 TRBD2 CASSSIPPSGRGETQYF TGCGCCAGCAGCTCGATCCCACCTAGCGGGAGAGGAGAGACCCAGTACTTC
TRBJ2-1 many TRBV27 . CASSLSLLNEQFF TGTGCCAGCAGTTTATCGCTCCTCAATGAGCAGTTCTTC
TRBJ2-1 many TRBV9 TRBD2 CASSVAWREGHNEQFF TGTGCCAGCAGCGTAGCTTGGCGGGAGGGTCACAATGAGCAGTTCTTC
TRBJ2-7 many TRBV20-1 . CSAGIRTDGSYEQYF TGCAGTGCTGGAATAAGGACAGACGGTTCCTACGAGCAGTACTTC
TRBJ2-1 . TRBV7-8 TRBD2 CASGERLAAYYNEQFF TGTGCCAGCGGTGAAAGACTAGCGGCTTACTACAATGAGCAGTTCTTC
TRBJ2-1 few TRBV5-1 TRBD2 CASSLVGREPWDEQFF TGCGCCAGCAGCTTGGTAGGGCGGGAGCCTTGGGATGAGCAGTTCTTC